These T cell receptor beta chains were read from a single sample in a study of blood T cell repertoires in COVID-19. Sequencing used immunoSEQ multiplex PCR; TCRdb keeps in-frame clones, though not all of them. The sample carries roughly 570,000 clones, roughly nine tenths recorded once. Sequencing was done on a sample of peripheral blood. These receptors originate from a woman aged 45-65 years with COVID-19, enrolled during active disease. Each CDR3 is given with its conserved first and last residue. Each record gives: D gene, J gene, V gene, clone size, CDR3 protein, CDR3 DNA. The D gene is left open where the match is weak. Only part of the rows carry a size: once, few, many, or a class if the clone is expanded.

NA | TRBJ1-2 | TRBV6-1 | NA | CASSETWRDGYTF | TGTGCCAGCAGTGAAACCTGGAGGGATGGCTACACCTTC
NA | TRBJ2-3 | TRBV14 | NA | CASSQGFGGANTQYF | TGTGCCAGCAGCCAAGGCTTTGGGGGCGCGAATACGCAGTATTTT
NA | TRBJ2-5 | TRBV10-3 | few | CAISEGARTLVQETQYF | TGTGCCATCAGTGAGGGCGCCCGGACACTCGTCCAAGAGACCCAGTACTTC
NA | TRBJ1-2 | TRBV29-1 | NA | CSVGDGTLNYGYTF | TGCAGCGTGGGAGACGGGACTCTTAACTATGGCTACACCTTC
TRBD2 | TRBJ2-1 | TRBV28 | NA | CASSTGTIGGEQFF | TGTGCCAGCAGTACCGGGACTATAGGTGGAGAGCAGTTCTTC
NA | TRBJ1-3 | TRBV6-5 | NA | CASSYRHQTAGNTIYF | TGTGCCAGCAGTTACCGACATCAGACCGCGGGAAACACCATATATTTT
TRBD1 | TRBJ2-7 | TRBV7-2 | NA | CASSLVQGVSYEQYF | TGTGCCAGCAGCTTAGTACAGGGGGTTTCCTACGAGCAGTACTTC
NA | TRBJ2-7 | TRBV9 | NA | CASSVAEGQPYEQYF | TGTGCCAGCAGCGTAGCTGAAGGACAGCCCTACGAGCAGTACTTC
NA | TRBJ1-5 | TRBV19 | NA | CASSIARGSQPQHF | TGTGCCAGTAGTATAGCCAGGGGTAGTCAGCCCCAGCATTTT
NA | TRBJ1-2 | TRBV3-1/TRBV3-2 | NA | CASSQDMAGDYGYTF | TGTGCCAGCAGCCAAGATATGGCAGGGGACTATGGCTACACCTTC
NA | TRBJ1-3 | TRBV6-5 | NA | CASRQAYSGNTIYF | TGTGCCAGCAGGCAGGCGTACTCTGGAAACACCATATATTTT
NA | TRBJ1-1 | TRBV30 | NA | CASGWRSTEAFF | TGTGCCTCGGGGTGGCGGAGCACTGAAGCTTTCTTT
NA | TRBJ2-1 | TRBV3-1/TRBV3-2 | NA | CASSLTVNNEQFF | TGTGCCAGCAGCCTGACAGTAAACAATGAGCAGTTCTTC
NA | TRBJ2-3 | TRBV18 | NA | CASSPRGTPSTDTQYF | TGTGCCAGCTCACCCCGGGGGACTCCTAGCACAGATACGCAGTATTTT
NA | TRBJ1-1 | TRBV5-6 | NA | CASSLGAGVEAFF | TGTGCCAGCAGCTTGGGGGCAGGGGTTGAAGCTTTCTTT
NA | TRBJ1-5 | TRBV3-1/TRBV3-2 | NA | CASSQGGDQPQHF | TGTGCCAGCAGCCAAGGGGGGGATCAGCCCCAGCATTTT
NA | TRBJ2-2 | TRBV6-5 | NA | CASSYPAGPGGELFF | TGTGCCAGCAGTTACCCGGCAGGGCCCGGCGGGGAGCTGTTTTTT
TRBD1 | TRBJ2-7 | TRBV5-1 | NA | CASSLLTGTSYEQYF | TGCGCCAGCAGCCTGTTGACAGGGACCTCCTACGAGCAGTACTTC
NA | TRBJ1-3 | TRBV27 | NA | CASSLGTGGGNTIYF | TGTGCCAGCAGTTTAGGGACGGGGGGAGGAAACACCATATATTTT
NA | TRBJ1-2 | TRBV12-5 | NA | CASGLEEGQRYNYGYTF | TGTGCTAGTGGTTTGGAAGAAGGACAAAGGTATAACTATGGCTACACCTTC
TRBD1 | TRBJ2-7 | TRBV6-5 | NA | CASTIRTGNEQYF | TGTGCCAGCACGATCAGGACAGGGAACGAGCAGTACTTC
NA | TRBJ1-5 | TRBV6-6 | NA | CASSGGGYQPQHF | TGTGCCAGCAGTGGGGGGGGATATCAGCCCCAGCATTTT
NA | TRBJ1-2 | TRBV6-5 | NA | CASSSLVYGYTF | TGTGCCAGCAGTTCCCTTGTCTATGGCTACACCTTC
TRBD1 | TRBJ1-2 | TRBV20-1 | NA | CSGTGYGYTF | TGCAGCGGGACAGGCTATGGCTACACCTTC
TRBD1 | TRBJ1-2 | TRBV6-5 | NA | CASRGTGDYDGYTF | TGTGCCAGCAGAGGAACAGGGGATTACGATGGCTACACCTTC
TRBD2 | TRBJ2-5 | TRBV7-8 | NA | CASSSRDSGGETQYF | TGTGCCAGCAGCTCCCGGGACTCGGGGGGGGAGACCCAGTACTTC
TRBD1 | TRBJ1-3 | TRBV19 | once | CATSDREGNTIYF | TGTGCCACCTCGGACAGGGAAGGAAACACCATATATTTT
TRBD2 | TRBJ2-1 | TRBV7-9 | NA | CASSPSGGTYNEQFF | TGTGCCAGCAGTCCAAGCGGGGGGACCTACAATGAGCAGTTCTTC
TRBD2 | TRBJ2-3 | TRBV28 | NA | CASSSASGGAHTQYF | TGTGCCAGCAGTTCGGCCAGCGGGGGGGCCCATACGCAGTATTTT
NA | TRBJ2-7 | TRBV5-1 | NA | CASSPPGGLASYEQYF | TGCGCCAGCAGCCCACCTGGGGGCCTTGCGTCCTACGAGCAGTACTTC
NA | TRBJ2-1 | TRBV19 | NA | CASRTGVGDEQFF | TGTGCCAGTAGAACAGGCGTTGGGGATGAGCAGTTCTTC
NA | TRBJ2-1 | TRBV11-2 | NA | CASSLGAGGTNEQFF | TGTGCCAGCAGCTTAGGGGCAGGAGGTACCAATGAGCAGTTCTTC
TRBD2 | TRBJ2-1 | TRBV18 | NA | CASSLPRGGGSYNEQFF | TGTGCCAGCTCACTACCGAGGGGCGGGGGCTCCTACAATGAGCAGTTCTTC
NA | TRBJ1-2 | TRBV6-6 | NA | CASSYENGYTF | TGTGCCAGCAGTTACGAGAATGGCTACACCTTC
TRBD1 | TRBJ1-1 | TRBV5-1 | NA | CASSPGDRTYPGTEAFF | TGCGCCAGCAGCCCGGGGGACAGGACCTACCCGGGCACTGAAGCTTTCTTT
NA | TRBJ2-5 | TRBV19 | NA | CASQGLRGETQYF | TGTGCCAGTCAAGGCCTTCGGGGGGAGACCCAGTACTTC
NA | TRBJ2-3 | TRBV12-3/TRBV12-4 | NA | CASIPPTGDTQYF | TGTGCCAGCATTCCCCCAACGGGTGATACGCAGTATTTT
NA | TRBJ1-2 | TRBV5-4 | NA | CASSLQGGYGYTF | TGTGCCAGCAGCTTGCAGGGAGGCTATGGCTACACCTTC
NA | TRBJ2-7 | TRBV7-9 | NA | CASSLAGEQYF | TGTGCCAGCAGCCTGGCTGGCGAGCAGTACTTC
TRBD1 | TRBJ2-6 | TRBV19 | once | CASSSPLDRGRISGANVLTF | TGTGCCAGTAGTTCGCCCTTGGACAGGGGGCGAATTTCAGGGGCCAACGTCCTGACTTTC
TRBD1 | TRBJ2-7 | TRBV10-3 | NA | CAISEDRVGEQYF | TGTGCCATCAGTGAGGACAGGGTCGGCGAGCAGTACTTC
TRBD2 | TRBJ2-1 | TRBV3-1/TRBV3-2 | NA | CASSQGFSGGQNEQFF | TGTGCCAGCAGCCAAGGTTTTAGCGGGGGCCAGAATGAGCAGTTCTTC
NA | TRBJ1-5 | TRBV5-6 | NA | CASSLAARVGQPQHF | TGTGCCAGCAGCTTGGCCGCCAGGGTCGGTCAGCCCCAGCATTTT
NA | TRBJ1-4 | TRBV27 | NA | CASKGWANEKLFF | TGTGCCAGCAAGGGGTGGGCTAATGAAAAACTGTTTTTT
NA | TRBJ2-1 | TRBV15 | NA | CATSRGVGSGNGEQFF | TGTGCCACCAGCAGAGGAGTGGGTTCGGGGAACGGTGAGCAGTTCTTC
NA | TRBJ1-3 | TRBV28 | NA | CASIKLSGNTIYF | TGTGCCAGCATAAAACTCTCTGGAAACACCATATATTTT
TRBD1 | TRBJ1-4 | TRBV18 | NA | CASSRLQGASEKLFF | TGTGCCAGCTCACGTCTTCAGGGGGCAAGTGAAAAACTGTTTTTT
TRBD1 | TRBJ1-1 | TRBV9 | NA | CASSARQGVAFF | TGTGCCAGCAGCGCCCGACAGGGGGTAGCTTTCTTT
NA | TRBJ2-7 | TRBV5-6 | NA | CASSPGTGAYEQYF | TGTGCCAGCAGCCCGGGCACAGGCGCCTACGAGCAGTACTTC
NA | TRBJ1-5 | TRBV6-5 | NA | CASSYGGGNQPQHF | TGTGCCAGCAGTTACGGCGGGGGCAATCAGCCCCAGCATTTT
TRBD1 | TRBJ1-2 | TRBV5-1 | NA | CASSFTQGVGYTF | TGCGCCAGCAGCTTTACTCAGGGGGTAGGCTACACCTTC
TRBD1 | TRBJ2-7 | TRBV10-2 | NA | CASRPQGDEQYF | TGCGCCAGCAGACCACAGGGGGATGAGCAGTACTTC